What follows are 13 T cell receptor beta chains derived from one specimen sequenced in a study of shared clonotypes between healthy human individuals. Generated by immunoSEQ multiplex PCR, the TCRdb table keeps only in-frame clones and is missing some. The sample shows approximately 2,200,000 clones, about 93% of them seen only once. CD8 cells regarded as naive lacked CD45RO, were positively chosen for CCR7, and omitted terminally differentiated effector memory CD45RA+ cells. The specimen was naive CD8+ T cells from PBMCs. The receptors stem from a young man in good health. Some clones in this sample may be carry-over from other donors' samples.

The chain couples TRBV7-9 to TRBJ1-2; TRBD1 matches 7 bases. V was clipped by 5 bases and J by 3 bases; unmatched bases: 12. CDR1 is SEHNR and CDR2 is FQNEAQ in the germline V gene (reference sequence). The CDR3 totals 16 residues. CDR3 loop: CASSLNLGDRDYGYTF. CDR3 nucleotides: TGTGCCAGCAGCCTCAACTTAGGTGACAGGGACTATGGCTACACCTTC.

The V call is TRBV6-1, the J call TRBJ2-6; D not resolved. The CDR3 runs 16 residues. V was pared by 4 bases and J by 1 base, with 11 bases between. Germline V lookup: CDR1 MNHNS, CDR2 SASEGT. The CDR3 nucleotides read TGTGCCAGCAGTGGGAGCGTTAAATCTGGGGCCAACGTCCTGACTTTC. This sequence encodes CASSGSVKSGANVLTF.

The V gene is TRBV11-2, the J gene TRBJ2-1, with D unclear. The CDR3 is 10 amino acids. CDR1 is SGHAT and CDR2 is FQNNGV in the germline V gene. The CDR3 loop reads CVSAANEQFF. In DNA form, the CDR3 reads TGTGTCTCGGCAGCAAATGAGCAGTTCTTC.

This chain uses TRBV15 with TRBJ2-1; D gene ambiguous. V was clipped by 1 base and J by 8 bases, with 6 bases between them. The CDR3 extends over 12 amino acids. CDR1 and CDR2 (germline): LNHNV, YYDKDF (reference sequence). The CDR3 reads CATSRARDEQFF. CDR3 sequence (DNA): TGTGCCACCAGCAGAGCAAGGGATGAGCAGTTCTTC.

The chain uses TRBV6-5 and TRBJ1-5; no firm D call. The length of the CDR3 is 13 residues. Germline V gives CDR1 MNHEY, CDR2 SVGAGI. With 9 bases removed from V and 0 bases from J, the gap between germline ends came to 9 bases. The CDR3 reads CASQAHSNQPQHF. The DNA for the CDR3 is TGTGCCAGTCAGGCTCATAGCAATCAGCCCCAGCATTTT.

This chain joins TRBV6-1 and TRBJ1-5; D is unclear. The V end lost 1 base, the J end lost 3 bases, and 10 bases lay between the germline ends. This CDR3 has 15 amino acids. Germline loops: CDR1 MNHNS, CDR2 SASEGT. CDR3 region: CASSEGEKSNQPQHF. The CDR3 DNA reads TGTGCCAGCAGTGAAGGGGAGAAATCCAATCAGCCCCAGCATTTT.

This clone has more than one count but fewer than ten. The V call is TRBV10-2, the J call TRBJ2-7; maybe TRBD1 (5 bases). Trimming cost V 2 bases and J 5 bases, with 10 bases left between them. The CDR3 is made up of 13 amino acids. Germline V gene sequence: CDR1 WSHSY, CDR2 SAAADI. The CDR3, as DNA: TGCGCCAGCAGTGAGAGGGGAAGGGACGAGCAGTACTTC. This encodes CASSERGRDEQYF.

The CDR3 nucleotides are TGTGCCAGCAGCGTATCGACGACAGGGGGCTTCACCGGGGAGCTGTTTTTT. Translating it yields CASSVSTTGGFTGELFF. The chain couples TRBV9 to TRBJ2-2; the match to TRBD1 covers 10 bases. This CDR3 contains 17 residues. V gave up 1 base and J gave up 4 bases; unmatched junction bases: 7. The germline CDR1 and CDR2 sequences are SGDLS and YYNGEE.

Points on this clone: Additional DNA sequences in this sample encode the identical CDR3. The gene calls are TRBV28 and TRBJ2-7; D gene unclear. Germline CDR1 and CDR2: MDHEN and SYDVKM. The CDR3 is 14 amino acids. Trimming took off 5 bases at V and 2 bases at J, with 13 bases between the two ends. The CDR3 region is CASSPPGLAYEQYF. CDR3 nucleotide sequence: TGTGCCAGCAGTCCCCCCGGCTTGGCCTACGAGCAGTACTTC.

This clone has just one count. DNA for the CDR3: TGTGCCAGCACCCCATCTAGCGGGAGGCTGAGCACAGATACGCAGTATTTT. Translating it yields CASTPSSGRLSTDTQYF. The chain employs TRBV9 and TRBJ2-3; 11 nucleotides match TRBD2. The CDR3 is 17 residues long. The V segment lost 6 bases and the J segment 0 bases; nucleotides outside the gene matches: 9. From germline, CDR1 is SGDLS and CDR2 YYNGEE.

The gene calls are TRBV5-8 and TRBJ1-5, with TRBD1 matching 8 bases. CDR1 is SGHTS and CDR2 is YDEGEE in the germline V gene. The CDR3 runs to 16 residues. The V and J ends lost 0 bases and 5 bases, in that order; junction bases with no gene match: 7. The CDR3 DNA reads TGTGCCAGCAGCTTGGGGGCAGGGACAGGTTATCAGCCCCAGCATTTT. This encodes CASSLGAGTGYQPQHF.

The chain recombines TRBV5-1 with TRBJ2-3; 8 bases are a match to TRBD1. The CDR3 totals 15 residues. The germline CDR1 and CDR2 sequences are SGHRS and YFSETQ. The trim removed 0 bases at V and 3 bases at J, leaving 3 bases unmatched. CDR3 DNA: TGCGCCAGCAGCTTGGCGGACAGGGTGACAGATACGCAGTATTTT. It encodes CASSLADRVTDTQYF.

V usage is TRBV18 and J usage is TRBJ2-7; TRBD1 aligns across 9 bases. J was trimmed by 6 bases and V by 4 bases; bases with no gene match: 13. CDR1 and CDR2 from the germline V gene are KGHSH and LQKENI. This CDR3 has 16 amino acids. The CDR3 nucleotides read TGTGCCAGCTCACTCACGAGGGGACAGGGTACCCCCGAGCAGTACTTC. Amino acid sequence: CASSLTRGQGTPEQYF. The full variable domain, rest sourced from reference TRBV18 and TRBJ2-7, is NAGVMQNPRHLVRRRGQEARLRCSPMKGHSHVYWYRQLPEEGLKFMVYLQKENIIDESGMPKERFSAEFPKEGPSILRIQQVVRGDSAAYFCASSLTRGQGTPEQYFGPGTRLTVT.